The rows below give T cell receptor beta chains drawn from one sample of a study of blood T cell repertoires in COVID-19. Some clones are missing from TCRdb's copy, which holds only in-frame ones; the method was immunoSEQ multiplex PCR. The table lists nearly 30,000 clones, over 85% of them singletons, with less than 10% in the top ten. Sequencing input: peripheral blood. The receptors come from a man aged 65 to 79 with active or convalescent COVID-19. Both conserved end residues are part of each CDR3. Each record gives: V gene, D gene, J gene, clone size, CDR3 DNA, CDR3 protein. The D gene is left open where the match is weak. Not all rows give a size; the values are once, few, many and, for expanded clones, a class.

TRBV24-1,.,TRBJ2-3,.,TGTGCCACCCAACAGGGAGATACGCAGTATTTT,CATQQGDTQYF
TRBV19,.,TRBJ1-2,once,TGTGCCAGTAGTAAGGCCTTGAGTACCTCAGGGTCTGGTGGCTACACCTTC,CASSKALSTSGSGGYTF
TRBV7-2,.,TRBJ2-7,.,TGTGCCAGCAGCTCCACCGGGAACCCTCAGCAGTACTTC,CASSSTGNPQQYF
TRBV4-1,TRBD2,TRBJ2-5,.,TGCGCCAGCAGCCAGAGGGGAGGGGTCCAAGAGACCCAGTACTTC,CASSQRGGVQETQYF
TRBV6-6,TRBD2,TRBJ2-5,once,TGTGCCAGCAGTAATAGCGGGGGGAACCAAGAGACCCAGTACTTC,CASSNSGGNQETQYF
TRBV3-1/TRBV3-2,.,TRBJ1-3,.,TGTGCCAGCAGCCAATACAGGGATGGAAACACCATATATTTT,CASSQYRDGNTIYF
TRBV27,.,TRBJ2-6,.,TGTGCCAGCAGTACCATTGGGCTCTCTGGGGCCAACGTCCTGACTTTC,CASSTIGLSGANVLTF
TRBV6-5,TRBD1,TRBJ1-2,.,TGTGCCAGCAGTTACTCAGGGGGCGCGGATGGCTACACCTTC,CASSYSGGADGYTF
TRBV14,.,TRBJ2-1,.,TGTGCCAGCAGCCAAGAAACATTCCGGGACTACAATGAGCAGTTCTTC,CASSQETFRDYNEQFF
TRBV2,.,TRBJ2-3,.,TGTGCCACCACAATGGCGGGACCCGCCGCCACGCAGTATTTT,CATTMAGPAATQYF
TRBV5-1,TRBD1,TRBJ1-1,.,TGCGCCAGCAGCTTGACAGGGGACACTGAAGCTTTCTTT,CASSLTGDTEAFF
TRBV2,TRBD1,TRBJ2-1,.,TGTGCCAGTTCACCGGGACAGGGGGTCTATGAGCAGTTCTTC,CASSPGQGVYEQFF
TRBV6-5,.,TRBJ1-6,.,TGTGCCAGCAGTTATCGGGTATCCCCCTATAATTCACCCCTCCACTTT,CASSYRVSPYNSPLHF
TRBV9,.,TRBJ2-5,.,TGTGCCAGCAGCGAATCCGGACAGCGACAAGAGACCCAGTACTTC,CASSESGQRQETQYF
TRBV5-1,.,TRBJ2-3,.,TGCGCCAGCAGCTTTAGAGGGTCTAGCACAGATACGCAGTATTTT,CASSFRGSSTDTQYF
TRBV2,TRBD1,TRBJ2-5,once,TGTGCCAGCAGTTCTGACAGGGAAGAGACCCAGTACTTC,CASSSDREETQYF
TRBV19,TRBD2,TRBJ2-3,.,TGTGCCAGTAGTAAAGGACTAGCCGCCGGCACAGATACGCAGTATTTT,CASSKGLAAGTDTQYF